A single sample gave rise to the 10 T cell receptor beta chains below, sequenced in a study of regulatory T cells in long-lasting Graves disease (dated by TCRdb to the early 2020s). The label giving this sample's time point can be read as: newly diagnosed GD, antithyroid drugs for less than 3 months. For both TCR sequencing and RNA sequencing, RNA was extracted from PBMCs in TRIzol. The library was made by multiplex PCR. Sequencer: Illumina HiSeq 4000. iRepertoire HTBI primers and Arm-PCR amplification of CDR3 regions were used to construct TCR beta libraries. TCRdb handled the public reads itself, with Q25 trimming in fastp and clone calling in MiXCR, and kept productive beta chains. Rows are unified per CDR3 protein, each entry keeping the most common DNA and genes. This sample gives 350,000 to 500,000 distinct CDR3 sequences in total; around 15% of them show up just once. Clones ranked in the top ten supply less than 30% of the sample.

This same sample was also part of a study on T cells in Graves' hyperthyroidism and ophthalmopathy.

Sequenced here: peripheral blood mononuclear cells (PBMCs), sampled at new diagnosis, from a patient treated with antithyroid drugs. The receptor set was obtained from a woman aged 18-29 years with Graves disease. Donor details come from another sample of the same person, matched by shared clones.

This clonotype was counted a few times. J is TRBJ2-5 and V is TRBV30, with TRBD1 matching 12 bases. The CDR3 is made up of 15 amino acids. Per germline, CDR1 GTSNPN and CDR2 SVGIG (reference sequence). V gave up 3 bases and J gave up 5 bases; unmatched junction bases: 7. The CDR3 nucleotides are TGTGCCTGGAGCAGGGGACAGGGGGCTAGGGAGACCCAGTACTTC. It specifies CAWSRGQGARETQYF.

CDR3 loop: CASSLGTLSPQTEYEQYF. The CDR3, as DNA: TGCGCCAGCAGCTTGGGGACCCTAAGCCCACAGACAGAATACGAGCAGTACTTC. The genes are TRBV5-1 and TRBJ2-7; perhaps TRBD1 as D (5 bases). V lost 0 bases and J 4 bases, leaving 23 bases between the germline ends. The CDR3 consists of 18 residues. Germline-derived CDR1 and CDR2 are SGHRS and YFSETQ. The full variable domain, rest sourced from reference TRBV5-1 and TRBJ2-7, is KAGVTQTPRYLIKTRGQQVTLSCSPISGHRSVSWYQQTPGQGLQFLFEYFSETQRNKGNFPGRFSGRQFSNSRSEMNVSTLELGDSALYLCASSLGTLSPQTEYEQYFGPGTRLTVT.

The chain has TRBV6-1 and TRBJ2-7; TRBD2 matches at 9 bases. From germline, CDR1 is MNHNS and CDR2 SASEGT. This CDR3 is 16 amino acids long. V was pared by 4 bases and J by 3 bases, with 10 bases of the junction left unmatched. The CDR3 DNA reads TGTGCCAGCAGTGCTAGTTTGGCGGGAGGGGACTACGAGCAGTACTTC. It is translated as CASSASLAGGDYEQYF.

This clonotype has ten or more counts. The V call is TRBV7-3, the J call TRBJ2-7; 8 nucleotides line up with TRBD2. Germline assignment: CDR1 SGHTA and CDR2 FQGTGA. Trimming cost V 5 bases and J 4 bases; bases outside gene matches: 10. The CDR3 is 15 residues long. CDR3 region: CASSPGGAGAYEQYF. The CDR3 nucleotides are TGTGCCAGCAGCCCCGGGGGGGCGGGGGCTTACGAGCAGTACTTC. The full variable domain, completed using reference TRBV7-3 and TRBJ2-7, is GAGVSQTPSNKVTEKGKYVELRCDPISGHTALYWYRQSLGQGPEFLIYFQGTGAADDSGLPNDRFFAVRPEGSVSTLKIQRTERGDSAVYLCASSPGGAGAYEQYFGPGTRLTVT.

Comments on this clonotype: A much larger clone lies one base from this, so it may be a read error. CDR3 sequence: CASSLIGSYEQHF. The CDR3 region has the DNA TGTGCCAGCAGCTTAATCGGCTCCTACGAGCAGCACTTC. The chain employs TRBV7-2 and TRBJ2-7; D remains unclear. The germline CDR1 and CDR2 sequences are SGHTA and FQGNSA. CDR3 length: 13 amino acids.

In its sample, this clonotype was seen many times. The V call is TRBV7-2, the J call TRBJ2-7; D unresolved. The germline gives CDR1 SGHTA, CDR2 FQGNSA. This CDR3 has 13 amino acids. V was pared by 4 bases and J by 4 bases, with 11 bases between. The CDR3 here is CASSSSWSYEQYF. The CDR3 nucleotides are TGTGCCAGCAGCTCGTCGTGGTCTTACGAGCAGTACTTC.

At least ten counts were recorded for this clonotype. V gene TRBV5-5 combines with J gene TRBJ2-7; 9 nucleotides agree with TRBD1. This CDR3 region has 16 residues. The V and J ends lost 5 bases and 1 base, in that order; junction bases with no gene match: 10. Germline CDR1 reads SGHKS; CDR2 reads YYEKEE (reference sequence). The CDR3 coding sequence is TGTGCCAGCAGTCCATCCCCGGGACAGGGATCCTACGAGCAGTACTTC. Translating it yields CASSPSPGQGSYEQYF. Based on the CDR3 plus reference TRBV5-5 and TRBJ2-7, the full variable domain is DAGVTQSPTHLIKTRGQQVTLRCSPISGHKSVSWYQQVLGQGPQFIFQYYEKEERGRGNFPDRFSARQFPNYSSELNVNALLLGDSALYLCASSPSPGQGSYEQYFGPGTRLTVT.

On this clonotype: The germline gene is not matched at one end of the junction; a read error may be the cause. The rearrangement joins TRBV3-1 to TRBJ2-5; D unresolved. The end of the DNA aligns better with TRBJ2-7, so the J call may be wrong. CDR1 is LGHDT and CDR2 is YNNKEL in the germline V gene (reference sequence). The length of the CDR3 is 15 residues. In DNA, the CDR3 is TGTGCCATCAGCCAAGTCGGCGCGTCTCGGTACGAGCAGTACTTC. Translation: CAISQVGASRYEQYF.

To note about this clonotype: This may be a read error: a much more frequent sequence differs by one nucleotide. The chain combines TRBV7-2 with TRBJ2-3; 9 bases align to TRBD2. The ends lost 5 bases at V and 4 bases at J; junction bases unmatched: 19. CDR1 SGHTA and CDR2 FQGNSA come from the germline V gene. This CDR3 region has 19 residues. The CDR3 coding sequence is TGTGCCAGCAGCCTAAAGGAACAAGCGGGAGGTGTGAGTGCAGATACGCAGTATTTT. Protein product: CASSLKEQAGGVSADTQYF.

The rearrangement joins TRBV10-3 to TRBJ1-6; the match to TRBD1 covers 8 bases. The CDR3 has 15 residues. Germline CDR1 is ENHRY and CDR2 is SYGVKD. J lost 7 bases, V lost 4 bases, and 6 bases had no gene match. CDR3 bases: TGTGCCATCAGTGTGATGACAGGGGAAAATTCACCCCTCCACTTT. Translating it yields CAISVMTGENSPLHF.